Here is one TCR beta chain with its context. Its antigen is not known. The CDR3 has 13 residues. The V end was cut by 4 bases, the J end by 5 bases, with 9 bases between. Germline V gives CDR1 WSHSY, CDR2 SAAADI. Nashville, Tennessee was home to all donors, who were Caucasian adults. In the CD4+ fraction, cells were divided into CD45RA+ naive and CD45RA-negative memory subsets. These data come from a study of shared clonotypes between healthy human individuals. Across the study: CD4 naive and CD4 memory each took three plates per donor, while CD8 naive took two and CD8 memory one. Study-level results: Rarefaction curves obtained for sorted subsets showed sequencing incomplete despite large depth.

This table comes from immunoSEQ multiplex PCR, and its TCRdb copy is limited to in-frame clones, with some not included. The sample shows fewer than 1.4 million clones, about four fifths of them seen only once. The chain is built from TRBV10-2 and TRBJ1-5; D might be TRBD1 (6 bases). Material for sequencing was memory CD4+ T cells from PBMCs. Subset defined: CD45RA-negative fraction. The sequence derives from a man between 18 and 35 years old in good health. Some clones in this sample may be carry-over from other donors' samples. The chain's CDR3 is CASSGQVDQPQHF. CDR3 coding DNA: TGCGCCAGCAGTGGACAGGTGGATCAGCCCCAGCATTTT.